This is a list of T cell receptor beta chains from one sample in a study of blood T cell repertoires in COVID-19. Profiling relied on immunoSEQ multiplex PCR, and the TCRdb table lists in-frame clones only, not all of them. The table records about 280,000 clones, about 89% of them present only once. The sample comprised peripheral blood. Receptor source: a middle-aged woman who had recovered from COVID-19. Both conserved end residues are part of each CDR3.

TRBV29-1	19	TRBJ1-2	CSVEPQGFGGREDGYGYTF
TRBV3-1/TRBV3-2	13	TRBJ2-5	CASSPERQETQYF
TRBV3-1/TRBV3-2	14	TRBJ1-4	CASSLSTSGEKLFF
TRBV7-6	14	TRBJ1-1	CASSSTPMNTEAFF
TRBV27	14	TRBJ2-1	CASSIAAMYNEQFF
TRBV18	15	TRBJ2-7	CASSPGITGPKQLYF
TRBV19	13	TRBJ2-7	CASSGASGYEQYF
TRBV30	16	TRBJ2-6	CAWSSGSLSGANVLTF
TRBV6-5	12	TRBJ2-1	CASSLQGNEQFF
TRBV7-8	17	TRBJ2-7	CASSSITGTSGIYEQYF
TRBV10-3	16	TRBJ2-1	CAISVGLAGVRIEQFF
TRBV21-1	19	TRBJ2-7	CASSNKLLQTGSVLREQYF
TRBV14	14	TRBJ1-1	CASSPRTGGLEAFF
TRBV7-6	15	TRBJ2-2	CASRGVAGEFGELFF
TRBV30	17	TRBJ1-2	CAWSPRTGITSLAGYTF
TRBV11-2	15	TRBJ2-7	CASSLDRGGLWEQYF
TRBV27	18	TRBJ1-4	CASSPRDRGVFSNEKLFF
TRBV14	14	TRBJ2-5	CASSQNSGPETQYF
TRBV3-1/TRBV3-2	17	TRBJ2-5	CASSSRSGLAGEETQYF
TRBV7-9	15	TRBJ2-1	CASSRGTGDHNEQFF
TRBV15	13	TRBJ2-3	CATSRDRFRAQYF
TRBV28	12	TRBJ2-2	CASSPSLGELFF
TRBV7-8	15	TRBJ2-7	CASSLGAGGPYEQYF
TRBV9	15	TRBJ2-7	CASSVGGAGGYEQYF
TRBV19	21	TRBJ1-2	CASSYLYSVDGRRKGNYGYTF
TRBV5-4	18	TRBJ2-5	CASIPREASGREQETQYF
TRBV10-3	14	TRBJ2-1	CAISDSDNPREQFF
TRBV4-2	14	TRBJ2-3	CASSQGQRTDTQYF
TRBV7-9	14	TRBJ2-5	CASSLDITRETQYF
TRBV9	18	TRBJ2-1	CASSVFAQAGVLNNEQFF
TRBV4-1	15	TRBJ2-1	CASTRTSGSYNEQFF
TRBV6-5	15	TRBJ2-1	CASSSRGEGRNEQFF
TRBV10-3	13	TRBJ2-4	CAISEQTKNIQYF
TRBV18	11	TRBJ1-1	CASQRGDTAFF
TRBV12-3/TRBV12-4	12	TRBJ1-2	CASSGGRGGYTF
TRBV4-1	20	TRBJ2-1	CASSQDEQAGVESDYNEQFF
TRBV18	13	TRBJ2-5	CASSPNQRETQYF
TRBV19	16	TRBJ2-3	CASSGRLAGATDTQYF
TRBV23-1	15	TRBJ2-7	CASSHPGTGFYEQYF
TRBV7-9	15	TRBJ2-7	CASSPPGGSSYEQYF
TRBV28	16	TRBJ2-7	CASSPPGQVNPYEQYF
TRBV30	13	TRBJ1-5	CAWSRQGDQPQHF
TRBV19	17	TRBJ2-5	CASSIGTSGALQETQYF
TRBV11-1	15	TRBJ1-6	CASSFWGVPNSPLHF
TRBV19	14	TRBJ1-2	CASSPQGADYGYTF
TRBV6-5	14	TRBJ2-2	CASRQGANTGELFF